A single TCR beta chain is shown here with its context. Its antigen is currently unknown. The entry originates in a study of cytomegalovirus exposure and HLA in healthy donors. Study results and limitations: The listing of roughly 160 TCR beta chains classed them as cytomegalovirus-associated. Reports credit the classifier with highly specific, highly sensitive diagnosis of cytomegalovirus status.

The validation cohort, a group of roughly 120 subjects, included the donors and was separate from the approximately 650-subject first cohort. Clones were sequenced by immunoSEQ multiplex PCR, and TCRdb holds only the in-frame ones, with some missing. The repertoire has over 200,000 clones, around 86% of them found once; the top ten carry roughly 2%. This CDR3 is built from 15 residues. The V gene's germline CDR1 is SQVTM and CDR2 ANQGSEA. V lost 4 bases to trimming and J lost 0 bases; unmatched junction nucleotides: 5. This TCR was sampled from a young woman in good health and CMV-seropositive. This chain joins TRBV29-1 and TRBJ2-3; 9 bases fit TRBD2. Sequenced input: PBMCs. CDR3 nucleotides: TGCAGCGTTGGGGCTAGCGGGATTAGCACAGATACGCAGTATTTT. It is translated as CSVGASGISTDTQYF.